The entry below gives a single TCR beta chain sequence along with its context. The trim removed 2 bases at V and 6 bases at J, leaving 10 bases unmatched. The germline gives CDR1 MNHEY, CDR2 SVGAGI. The CDR3 covers 16 residues. In the authors' workflow: Quantification of nucleated cells was approximated via reference gene primer amplification. Sequenced by immunoSEQ multiplex PCR; TCRdb stores in-frame clones only, minus some. That table supplies the V and J calls and clone size; D and trimming were determined from the DNA. The profile shows around 68,000 clones, around 86% of them singletons. The data originate from a study of blood T cell repertoires in COVID-19. At the level of the study: Both acute and convalescent COVID-19 samples were obtained from the United States, Italy and Spain. The analysed material was cDNA or gDNA that came from T cells, B-cell-depleted T cells, or PBMCs.

The chain has TRBV6-5 and TRBJ2-7; 10 bases are a match to TRBD1. The sequencing input was peripheral blood. This sequence was found in a human donor in a cohort sampled during active COVID-19. CDR3 DNA: TGTGCCAGCAGTTACAGGGGGACAGGGGTAAGGAGCGAGCAGTACTTC. As protein: CASSYRGTGVRSEQYF.